Below, 4 T cell receptor beta chains from the same sample are listed, as sequenced in a study of T cells in Graves' hyperthyroidism and ophthalmopathy. Amplified TCR beta CDR3 regions came from RNA transcripts. The study used the HTBI primer set for a first-round RT-PCR of the TCR CDR3. In TCRdb, the multiplex PCR reads were re-called with MiXCR into one record per CDR3 protein. In the table there are more than 500,000 distinct CDR3 sequences, about 16% of which are singletons. Sequencing used blood. Source of these receptors: a woman aged 25-40 years with Graves' ophthalmopathy.

This clonotype has more than one count but fewer than ten. J is TRBJ2-3 and V is TRBV30; tentatively, D is TRBD2 (6 bases). The CDR3 has 15 amino acids. Trimming removed 2 bases from V and 1 base from J, with 13 bases in between. CDR1 and CDR2 (germline): GTSNPN, SVGIG (reference sequence). The chain's CDR3 is CAWSPGSSGTDTQYF. CDR3 DNA: TGTGCCTGGAGTCCCGGGTCTAGCGGCACAGATACGCAGTATTTT.

With regard to this clonotype: This may be a read error, as it is one base from a much larger clone. The chain couples TRBV30 to TRBJ2-7, with 11 bases identical to TRBD1. The CDR3 sequence is 13 residues long. V shed 4 bases, J shed 6 bases, and the junction held 5 bases outside the gene matches. Germline V lookup: CDR1 GTSNPN, CDR2 SVGIG (reference sequence). In nucleotides, the CDR3 is TGTGCCTGGAATGTAGGGACAGGGGGCGAGCAGTACTTC. Encoded protein: CAWNVGTGGEQYF.

CDR3 sequence: CASSYTGVGNQPQHF. The DNA for the CDR3 is TGCGCCAGCAGCTATACAGGGGTGGGGAATCAGCCCCAGCATTTT. The rearrangement links TRBV4-1 to TRBJ1-5, with 7 nucleotides matching TRBD1. This CDR3 is built from 15 residues. Germline V CDR1 and CDR2: MGHRA, YSYEKL. V was clipped by 5 bases and J by 4 bases; unmatched bases: 8.

Of note for this clonotype: With a much larger clone just one base away, this may be a read error. This chain links TRBV27 with TRBJ2-7, with D possibly being TRBD1 (5 bases). The length of the CDR3 is 14 residues. V was pared by 2 bases and J by 3 bases, with 11 bases between. Germline V gives CDR1 MNHEY, CDR2 SMNVEV (reference sequence). This CDR3 is CASSLGAIYYEQYF. The CDR3 nucleotides read TGTGCCAGCAGTTTAGGGGCGATATACTACGAGCAGTACTTC.